Below, 2 T cell receptor beta chains from the same sample are listed, as sequenced in a study of T-cell reconstitution after alpha-beta-depleted transplantation in children. Unique molecular identifiers were built into the TCRbeta library. MiXCR, run by TCRdb on the PCR reads, gives a single entry per CDR3 protein. The table includes 300,000 to 350,000 distinct CDR3 sequences, approximately 23% detected once. This specimen was PBMCs, mostly from graft donor cells, taken 180 days after TCRalphabeta/CD19-depleted stem cell transplant. These receptor sequences come from a male patient between 5 and 17 years old who had a stem cell transplant for acute lymphoblastic leukemia, so the T cells may come from the graft donor.

The chain has TRBV27 and TRBJ2-7, with D perhaps TRBD2 (6 bases). Germline loops: CDR1 MNHEY, CDR2 SMNVEV (reference sequence). The CDR3 consists of 14 residues. Trimming removed 0 bases at V and 3 bases at J, with 9 bases between. The CDR3 sequence is CASSLSGLHYEQYF. The DNA for the CDR3 is TGTGCCAGCAGTTTATCGGGACTTCACTACGAGCAGTACTTC.

The genes are TRBV6-1 and TRBJ2-2; 13 bases are a match to TRBD2. Trimming took 6 bases from V and 5 from J; bases not matched to a gene: 6. CDR1 and CDR2 (germline): MNHNS, SASEGT. CDR3 length: 16 amino acids. CDR3 DNA sequence: TGTGCCAGCAGATTCTGGACTAGCGGGAGAACCGGGGAGCTGTTTTTT. Protein sequence: CASRFWTSGRTGELFF.